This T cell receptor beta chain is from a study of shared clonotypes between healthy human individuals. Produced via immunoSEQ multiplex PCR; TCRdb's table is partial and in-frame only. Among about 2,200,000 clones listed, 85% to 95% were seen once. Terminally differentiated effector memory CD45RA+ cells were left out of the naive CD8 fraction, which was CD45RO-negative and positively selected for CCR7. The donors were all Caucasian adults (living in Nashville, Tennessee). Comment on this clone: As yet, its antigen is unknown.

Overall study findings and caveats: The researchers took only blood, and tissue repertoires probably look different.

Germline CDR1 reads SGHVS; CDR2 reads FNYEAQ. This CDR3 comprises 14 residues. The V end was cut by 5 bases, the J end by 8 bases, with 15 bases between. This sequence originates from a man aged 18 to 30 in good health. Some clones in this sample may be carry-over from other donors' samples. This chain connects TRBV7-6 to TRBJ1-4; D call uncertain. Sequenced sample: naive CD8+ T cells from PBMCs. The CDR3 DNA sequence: TGTGCCAGCAGCCCGAGTCGGCCGCGAGAAAAACTGTTTTTT. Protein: CASSPSRPREKLFF. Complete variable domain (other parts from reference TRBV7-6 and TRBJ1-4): GAGVSQSPRYKVTKRGQDVALRCDPISGHVSLYWYRQALGQGPEFLTYFNYEAQQDKSGLPNDRFSAERPEGSISTLTIQRTEQRDSAMYRCASSPSRPREKLFFGSGTQLSVL.